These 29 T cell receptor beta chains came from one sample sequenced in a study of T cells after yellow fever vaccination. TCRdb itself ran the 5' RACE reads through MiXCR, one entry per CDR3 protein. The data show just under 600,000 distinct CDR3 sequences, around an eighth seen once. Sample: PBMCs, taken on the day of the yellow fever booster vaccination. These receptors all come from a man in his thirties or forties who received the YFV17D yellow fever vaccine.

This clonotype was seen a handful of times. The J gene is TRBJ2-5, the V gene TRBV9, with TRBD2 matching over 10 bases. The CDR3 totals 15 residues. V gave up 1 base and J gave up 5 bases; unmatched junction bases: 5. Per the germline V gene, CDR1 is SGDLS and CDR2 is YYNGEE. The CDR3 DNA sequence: TGTGCCAGCAGCGTACTAGCGGGAGCGCGGGAGACCCAGTACTTC. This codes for CASSVLAGARETQYF.

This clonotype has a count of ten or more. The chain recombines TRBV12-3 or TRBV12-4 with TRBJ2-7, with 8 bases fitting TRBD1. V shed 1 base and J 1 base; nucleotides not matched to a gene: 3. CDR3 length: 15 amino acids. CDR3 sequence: CASSLGQGFSYEQYF. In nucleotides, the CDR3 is TGTGCCAGCAGTTTAGGACAGGGGTTTTCCTACGAGCAGTACTTC.

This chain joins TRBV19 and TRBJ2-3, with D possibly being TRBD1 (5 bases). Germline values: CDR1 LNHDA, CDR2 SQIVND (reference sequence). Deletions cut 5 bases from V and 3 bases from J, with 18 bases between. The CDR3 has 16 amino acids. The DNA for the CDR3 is TGTGCCAGTAGTGACAAAGGGGCCACCGGGACAGATACGCAGTATTTT. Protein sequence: CASSDKGATGTDTQYF.

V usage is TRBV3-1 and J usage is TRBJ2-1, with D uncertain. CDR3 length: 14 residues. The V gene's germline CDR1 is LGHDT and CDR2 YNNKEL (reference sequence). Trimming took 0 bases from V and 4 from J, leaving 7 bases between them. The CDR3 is CASSQEGGYNEQFF. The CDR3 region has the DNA TGTGCCAGCAGCCAAGAGGGCGGTTACAATGAGCAGTTCTTC.

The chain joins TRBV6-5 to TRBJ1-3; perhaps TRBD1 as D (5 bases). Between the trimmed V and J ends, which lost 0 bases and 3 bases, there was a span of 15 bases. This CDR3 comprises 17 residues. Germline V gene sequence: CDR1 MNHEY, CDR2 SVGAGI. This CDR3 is CASSYSNGGVGGNTIYF. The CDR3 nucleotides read TGTGCCAGCAGTTACTCGAACGGGGGGGTAGGTGGAAACACCATATATTTT.

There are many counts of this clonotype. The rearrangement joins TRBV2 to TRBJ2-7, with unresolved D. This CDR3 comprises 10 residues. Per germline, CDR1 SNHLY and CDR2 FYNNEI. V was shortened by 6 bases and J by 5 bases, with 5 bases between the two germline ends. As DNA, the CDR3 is TGTGCCAGCAGGTGGGACGAGCAGTACTTC. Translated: CASRWDEQYF.

Written as DNA, the CDR3 is TGTGCCAGCAGCTATAGACACCAGCCCCAGCATTTT. This sequence encodes CASSYRHQPQHF. The chain joins TRBV7-2 to TRBJ1-5, with D unresolved. Germline V gives CDR1 SGHTA, CDR2 FQGNSA. This CDR3 comprises 12 residues. The V and J ends lost 4 bases and 7 bases respectively, with 8 bases between them.

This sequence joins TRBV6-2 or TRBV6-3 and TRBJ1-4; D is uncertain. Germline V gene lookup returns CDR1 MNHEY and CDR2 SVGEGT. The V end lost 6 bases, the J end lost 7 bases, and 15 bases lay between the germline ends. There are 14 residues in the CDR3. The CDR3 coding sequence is TGTGCCAGCAGCAACCCCGTGGGGTCTGAAAAACTGTTTTTT. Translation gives CASSNPVGSEKLFF.

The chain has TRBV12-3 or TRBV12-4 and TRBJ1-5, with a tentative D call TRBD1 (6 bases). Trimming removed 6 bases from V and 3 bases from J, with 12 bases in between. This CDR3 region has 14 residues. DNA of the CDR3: TGTGCCAGCAGGCCCAGGGGTTTCAATCAGCCCCAGCATTTT. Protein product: CASRPRGFNQPQHF.

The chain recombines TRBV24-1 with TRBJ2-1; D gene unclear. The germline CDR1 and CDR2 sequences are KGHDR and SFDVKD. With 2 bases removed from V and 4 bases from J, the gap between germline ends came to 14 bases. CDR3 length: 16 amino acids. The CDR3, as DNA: TGTGCCACCAGTGATTCGGACCGAATCGGGTACAATGAGCAGTTCTTC. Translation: CATSDSDRIGYNEQFF.

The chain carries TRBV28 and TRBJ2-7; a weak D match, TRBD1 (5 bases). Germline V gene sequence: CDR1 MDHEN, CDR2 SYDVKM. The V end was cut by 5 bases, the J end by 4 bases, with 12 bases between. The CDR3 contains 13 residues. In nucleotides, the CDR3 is TGTGCCAGCAGTGCAGGGTCCTGGTACGAGCAGTACTTC. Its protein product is CASSAGSWYEQYF.

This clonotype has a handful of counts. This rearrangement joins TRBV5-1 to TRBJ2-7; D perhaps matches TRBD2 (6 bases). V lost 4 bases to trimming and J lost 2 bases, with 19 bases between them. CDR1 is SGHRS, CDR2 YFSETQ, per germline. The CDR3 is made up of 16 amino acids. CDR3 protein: CASSPNPGGSTYEQYF. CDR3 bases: TGCGCCAGCAGCCCCAACCCTGGGGGGAGTACCTACGAGCAGTACTTC.

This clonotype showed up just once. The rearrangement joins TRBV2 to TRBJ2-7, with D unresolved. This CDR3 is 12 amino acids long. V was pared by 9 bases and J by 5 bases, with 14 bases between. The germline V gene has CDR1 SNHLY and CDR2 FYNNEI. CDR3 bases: TGTGCCAGTTTCAATTGGCGCGACGAGCAGTACTTC. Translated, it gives CASFNWRDEQYF.

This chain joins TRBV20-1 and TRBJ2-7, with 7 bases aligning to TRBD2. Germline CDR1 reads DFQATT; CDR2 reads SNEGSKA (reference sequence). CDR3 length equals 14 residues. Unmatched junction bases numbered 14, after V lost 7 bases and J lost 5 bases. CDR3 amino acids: CSGTREAFTDEQYF. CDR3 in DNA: TGCAGTGGCACACGGGAGGCCTTCACCGACGAGCAGTACTTC.

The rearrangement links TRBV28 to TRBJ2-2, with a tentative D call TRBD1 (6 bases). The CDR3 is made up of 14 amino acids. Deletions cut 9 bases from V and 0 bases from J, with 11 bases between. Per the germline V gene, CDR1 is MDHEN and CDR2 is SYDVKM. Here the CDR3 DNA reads TGTGCCAGTCTAACAGGGCCGAACACCGGGGAGCTGTTTTTT. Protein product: CASLTGPNTGELFF.

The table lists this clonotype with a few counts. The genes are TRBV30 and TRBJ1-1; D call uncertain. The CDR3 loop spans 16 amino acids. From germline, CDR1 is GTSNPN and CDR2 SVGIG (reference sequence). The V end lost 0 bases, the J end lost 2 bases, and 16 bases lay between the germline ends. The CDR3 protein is CAWSVNLGSFNTEAFF. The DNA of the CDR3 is TGTGCCTGGAGTGTAAACTTAGGGTCCTTCAACACTGAAGCTTTCTTT. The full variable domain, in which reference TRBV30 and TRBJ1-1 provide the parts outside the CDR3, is SQTIHQWPATLVQPVGSPLSLECTVEGTSNPNLYWYRQAAGRGLQLLFYSVGIGQISSEVPQNLSASRPQDRQFILSSKKLLLSDSGFYLCAWSVNLGSFNTEAFFGQGTRLTVV.

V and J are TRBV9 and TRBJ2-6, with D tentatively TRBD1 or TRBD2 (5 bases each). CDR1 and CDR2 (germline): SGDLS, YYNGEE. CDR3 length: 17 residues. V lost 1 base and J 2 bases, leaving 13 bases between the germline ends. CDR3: CASSVQEWGTGANVLTF. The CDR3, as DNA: TGTGCCAGCAGCGTACAGGAATGGGGGACTGGGGCCAACGTCCTGACTTTC.

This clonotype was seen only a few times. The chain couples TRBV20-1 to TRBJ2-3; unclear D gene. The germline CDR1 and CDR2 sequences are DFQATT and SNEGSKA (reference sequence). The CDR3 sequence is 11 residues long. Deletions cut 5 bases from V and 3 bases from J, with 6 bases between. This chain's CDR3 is CSALPTDTQYF. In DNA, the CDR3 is TGCAGTGCTCTACCGACAGATACGCAGTATTTT.

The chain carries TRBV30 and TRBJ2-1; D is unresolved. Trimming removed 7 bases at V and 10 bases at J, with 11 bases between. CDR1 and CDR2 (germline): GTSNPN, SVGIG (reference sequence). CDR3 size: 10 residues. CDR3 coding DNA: TGTGCCTACCAACGGGTGGAGCAGTTCTTC. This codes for CAYQRVEQFF.

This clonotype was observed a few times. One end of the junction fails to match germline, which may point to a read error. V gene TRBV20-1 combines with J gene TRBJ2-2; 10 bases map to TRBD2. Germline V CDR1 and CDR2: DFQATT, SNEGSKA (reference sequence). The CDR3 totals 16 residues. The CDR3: CCARVPGLAISGELFF. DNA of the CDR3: TGCTGTGCTAGAGTGCCGGGACTAGCGATCTCCGGGGAGCTGTTTTTT.

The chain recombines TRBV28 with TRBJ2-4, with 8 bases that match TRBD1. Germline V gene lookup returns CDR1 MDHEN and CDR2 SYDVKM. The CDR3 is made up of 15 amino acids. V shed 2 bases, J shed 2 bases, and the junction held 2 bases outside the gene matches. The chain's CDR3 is CASSLGQGSKNIQYF. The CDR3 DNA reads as TGTGCCAGCAGTTTAGGACAGGGCTCCAAAAACATTCAGTACTTC.

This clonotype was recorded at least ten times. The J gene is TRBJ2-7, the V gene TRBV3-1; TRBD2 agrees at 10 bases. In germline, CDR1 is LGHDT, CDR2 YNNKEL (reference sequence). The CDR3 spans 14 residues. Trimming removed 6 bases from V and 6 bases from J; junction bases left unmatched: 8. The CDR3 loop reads CASRTSGRAFEQYF. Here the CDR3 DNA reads TGTGCCAGCAGAACCAGCGGGAGGGCCTTCGAGCAGTACTTC.

The CDR3 here is CASSLDRRTSNYGYTF. The CDR3 DNA follows: TGCGCCAGCAGCTTGGACCGGCGCACCTCTAACTATGGCTACACCTTC. The chain couples TRBV5-1 to TRBJ1-2; no firm D call. CDR3 length: 16 amino acids. V shed 0 bases and J shed 0 bases, with 12 bases lying between them. Germline CDR1 SGHRS, CDR2 YFSETQ. The full variable domain, with the rest looked up from reference TRBV5-1 and TRBJ1-2, is KAGVTQTPRYLIKTRGQQVTLSCSPISGHRSVSWYQQTPGQGLQFLFEYFSETQRNKGNFPGRFSGRQFSNSRSEMNVSTLELGDSALYLCASSLDRRTSNYGYTFGSGTRLTVV.

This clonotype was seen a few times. Written as DNA, the CDR3 is TGTGCCAGCAGACGATCAGGACTAGCGGGAGTTTCCGGGGAGCTGTTTTTT. As protein: CASRRSGLAGVSGELFF. The chain combines TRBV6-1 with TRBJ2-2, with 13 bases matching TRBD2. V was clipped by 6 bases and J by 6 bases; unmatched bases: 10. The CDR3 length is 17 residues. Germline assignment: CDR1 MNHNS and CDR2 SASEGT.

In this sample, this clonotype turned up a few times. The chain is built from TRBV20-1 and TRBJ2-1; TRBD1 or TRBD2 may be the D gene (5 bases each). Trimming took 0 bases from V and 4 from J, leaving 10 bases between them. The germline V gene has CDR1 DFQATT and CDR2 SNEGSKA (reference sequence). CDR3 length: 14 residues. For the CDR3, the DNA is TGCAGTGCTAGAGACAGGGAGCGGTACAATGAGCAGTTCTTC. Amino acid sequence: CSARDRERYNEQFF.

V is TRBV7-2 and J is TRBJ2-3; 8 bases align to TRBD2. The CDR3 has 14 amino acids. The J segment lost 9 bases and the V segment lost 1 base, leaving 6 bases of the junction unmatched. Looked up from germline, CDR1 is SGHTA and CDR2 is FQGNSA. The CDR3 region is CASSLGAGEETQYF. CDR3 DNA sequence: TGTGCCAGCAGCTTAGGAGCGGGAGAGGAAACGCAGTATTTT.

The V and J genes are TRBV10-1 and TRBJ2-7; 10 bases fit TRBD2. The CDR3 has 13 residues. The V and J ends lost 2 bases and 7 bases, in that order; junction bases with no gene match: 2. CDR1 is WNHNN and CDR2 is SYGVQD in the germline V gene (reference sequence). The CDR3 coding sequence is TGCGCCAGCAGTGAGGGACTAGCGGCGGAGCAGTACTTC. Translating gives CASSEGLAAEQYF.

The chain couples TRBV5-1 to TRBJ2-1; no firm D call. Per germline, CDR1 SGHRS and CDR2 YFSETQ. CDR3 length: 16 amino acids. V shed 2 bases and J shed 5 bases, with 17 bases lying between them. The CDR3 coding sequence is TGCGCCAGCAGCTTCGCCGGTGGGTTTCTCCACAATGAGCAGTTCTTC. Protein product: CASSFAGGFLHNEQFF.

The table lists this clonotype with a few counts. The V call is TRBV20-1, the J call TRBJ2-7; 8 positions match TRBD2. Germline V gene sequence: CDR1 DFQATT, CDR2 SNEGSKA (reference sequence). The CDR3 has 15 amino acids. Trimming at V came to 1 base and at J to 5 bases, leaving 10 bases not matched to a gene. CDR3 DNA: TGCAGTGCTAGAGTCCCCTCGAACGGGAGGGACGAGCAGTACTTC. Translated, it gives CSARVPSNGRDEQYF.